Listed here are 10 T cell receptor beta chains from one sample, sequenced in a study of blood T cell repertoires in COVID-19. TCRdb's table, derived via immunoSEQ multiplex PCR, lists solely in-frame clones and lacks some. The profile shows 100,000 to 120,000 clones, approximately 90% of them singletons. The sequenced sample consisted of peripheral blood. These receptors were taken from a human donor in a cohort sampled during active COVID-19.

The rearrangement links TRBV14 to TRBJ1-4, with TRBD1 identical over 8 bases. Per germline, CDR1 SGHDN and CDR2 FVKESK. The junction had 1 base not matched to a gene; V was cut back by 2 bases and J by 8 bases. The CDR3 sequence is 13 residues long. The CDR3 nucleotides read TGTGCCAGCAGCCAAAACAGGGGGGAAAAACTGTTTTTT. Its translation is CASSQNRGEKLFF.

This chain uses TRBV5-1 with TRBJ1-1; TRBD1 matches at 8 bases. The CDR3 is 14 residues long. The V gene end was trimmed by 10 bases and the J gene end by 4 bases; junction bases not matched to a gene: 12. In germline, CDR1 is SGHRS, CDR2 YFSETQ. The CDR3 region has the DNA TGCGCCTCCTCCCCCAGCAGGGGGCCCACTGAAGCTTTCTTT. The encoded protein is CASSPSRGPTEAFF.

J is TRBJ2-1 and V is TRBV29-1; TRBD1 aligns across 8 bases. CDR3 size: 13 residues. V was pared by 5 bases and J by 8 bases, with 8 bases of the junction left unmatched. CDR1 is SQVTM and CDR2 is ANQGSEA in the germline V gene. The CDR3 DNA reads TGCAGCGTTTCCTCAGGGGGCATATATGAGCAGTTCTTC. This codes for CSVSSGGIYEQFF.

This clone was picked up a small number of times. The V gene is TRBV30, the J gene TRBJ2-2, with D perhaps TRBD2 (5 bases). Trimming took 4 bases from V and 6 from J, leaving 9 bases between them. This CDR3 spans 12 amino acids. Germline V lookup: CDR1 GTSNPN, CDR2 SVGIG (reference sequence). CDR3 region: CAWTRGPGELFF. CDR3 DNA sequence: TGTGCCTGGACCAGAGGGCCCGGGGAGCTGTTTTTT.

The chain recombines TRBV6-5 with TRBJ2-2; possibly TRBD1 for D (5 bases). This CDR3 spans 12 amino acids. V was shortened by 7 bases and J by 6 bases, with 9 bases between the two germline ends. Germline assignment: CDR1 MNHEY and CDR2 SVGAGI. The CDR3 spells CASTGWAGELFF. Here the CDR3 DNA reads TGTGCCAGCACAGGGTGGGCCGGGGAGCTGTTTTTT.

This clone was seen only once. The rearrangement joins TRBV30 to TRBJ1-5, with a possible D match to TRBD1 (6 bases). The V gene lost 2 bases and the J gene lost 0 bases, with 11 bases spanning the gap. There are 15 residues in the CDR3. Germline CDR1 is GTSNPN and CDR2 is SVGIG (reference sequence). The CDR3 coding sequence is TGTGCCTGGAGTACAGGGACAAATAGCAATCAGCCCCAGCATTTT. Translating gives CAWSTGTNSNQPQHF. The whole variable domain, remainder taken from reference TRBV30 and TRBJ1-5, is SQTIHQWPATLVQPVGSPLSLECTVEGTSNPNLYWYRQAAGRGLQLLFYSVGIGQISSEVPQNLSASRPQDRQFILSSKKLLLSDSGFYLCAWSTGTNSNQPQHFGDGTRLSIL.

The genes are TRBV6-5 and TRBJ2-5; maybe TRBD1 (6 bases). The CDR3 contains 14 residues. The germline V gene has CDR1 MNHEY and CDR2 SVGAGI. V lost 0 bases and J lost 5, with 10 bases in between. CDR3 bases: TGTGCCAGCAGTTACTCCTGGGGGCTGGAGACCCAGTACTTC. Amino acids: CASSYSWGLETQYF.

Regarding this clone: Its ends do not fully match the called genes, so a read error is possible. The CDR3 sequence: CAINEGDGANVLTF. CDR3 coding DNA: TGTGCCATCAATGAGGGAGATGGGGCCAACGTCCTGACTTTC. This sequence joins TRBV10-3 and TRBJ2-6; tentatively, D is TRBD2 (5 bases). The CDR3 sequence is 14 residues long. Germline V gene lookup returns CDR1 ENHRY and CDR2 SYGVKD.

The V gene is TRBV5-1, the J gene TRBJ1-1; 7 bases align to TRBD1. Losses at the gene ends were 4 bases for V and 0 bases for J; bases not matched to a gene: 9. The CDR3 is 16 amino acids. Germline-derived CDR1 and CDR2 are SGHRS and YFSETQ. The CDR3 nucleotides are TGCGCCAGCAGCGCCCCAGGGGGGCCAATGAACACTGAAGCTTTCTTT. Its protein is CASSAPGGPMNTEAFF. The full variable domain, rest sourced from reference TRBV5-1 and TRBJ1-1, is KAGVTQTPRYLIKTRGQQVTLSCSPISGHRSVSWYQQTPGQGLQFLFEYFSETQRNKGNFPGRFSGRQFSNSRSEMNVSTLELGDSALYLCASSAPGGPMNTEAFFGQGTRLTVV.

Many counts were recorded for this clone. J is TRBJ1-1 and V is TRBV28, with TRBD1 matching over 7 bases. CDR1 and CDR2 from the germline V gene are MDHEN and SYDVKM. The CDR3 totals 17 residues. Germline trimming cut 6 bases from V and 1 base from J; bases unmatched to any gene: 14. CDR3 nucleotide sequence: TGTGCCAGCAGCCCGAGGGGGCGAGGATCGACGAACACTGAAGCTTTCTTT. The encoded protein is CASSPRGRGSTNTEAFF.